These 32 T cell receptor beta chains share one sample of origin, sequenced in a study of cytomegalovirus exposure and HLA in healthy donors. With 60 Vbeta and 13 Jbeta primers, the PCR was carried out. Clones were sequenced by immunoSEQ multiplex PCR, and TCRdb holds only the in-frame ones, with some missing. The repertoire includes about 67,000 clones, roughly nine tenths of them detected once, and over 10% sits in the top ten. The sample taken for sequencing was PBMCs. These receptors originate from a woman in her 30s in good health and CMV-seropositive.

The V call is TRBV19, the J call TRBJ1-5; possibly TRBD1 for D (6 bases). Deletions cut 2 bases from V and 4 bases from J, with 24 bases between. This CDR3 has 19 amino acids. Germline V gene data show CDR1 as LNHDA and CDR2 as SQIVND (reference sequence). The CDR3, as DNA: TGTGCCAGTAGTATATCTCGCTACGGCAGGGGAAATATAAATCAGCCCCAGCATTTT. Translated, it gives CASSISRYGRGNINQPQHF.

The genes are TRBV11-2 and TRBJ2-3; no definite D call. V was pared by 5 bases and J by 1 base, with 7 bases between. The CDR3 runs 13 residues. From germline, CDR1 is SGHAT and CDR2 FQNNGV. The CDR3: CASSILRTDTQYF. The CDR3 bases are TGTGCCAGCAGCATACTTCGCACAGATACGCAGTATTTT.

The genes are TRBV7-2 and TRBJ1-4; 8 bases align to TRBD1. The CDR3 is made up of 14 amino acids. The junction had 5 bases not matched to a gene; V was cut back by 4 bases and J by 7 bases. Germline CDR1 SGHTA, CDR2 FQGNSA. In DNA, the CDR3 is TGTGCCAGCAGCTCCACAGGGGGATCTGAAAAACTGTTTTTT. The encoded protein is CASSSTGGSEKLFF.

This clone was seen just once. CDR3 residues: CASGPGQGRYGYTF. Here the CDR3 DNA reads TGCGCCAGCGGACCCGGACAGGGGAGGTATGGCTACACCTTC. This chain joins TRBV5-1 and TRBJ1-2, with TRBD1 matching over 9 bases. Unmatched junction bases numbered 9, after V lost 7 bases and J lost 5 bases. The CDR3 sequence is 14 residues long. In germline, CDR1 is SGHRS, CDR2 YFSETQ.

The V and J genes are TRBV14 and TRBJ1-5, with D maybe TRBD1 (5 bases). The CDR3 runs to 12 residues. The germline V gene has CDR1 SGHDN and CDR2 FVKESK. The V end was cut by 7 bases, the J end by 6 bases, with 10 bases between. The CDR3 region has the DNA TGTGCCAGCAATGGGGGGTCTCAGCCCCAGCATTTT. Amino acid sequence: CASNGGSQPQHF.

About this clone itself: Other DNA sequences in this specimen translate into the identical CDR3. This chain links TRBV11-2 with TRBJ2-2; the match to TRBD2 covers 16 bases. There are 19 residues in the CDR3. Losses at the gene ends were 5 bases for V and 7 bases for J; bases not matched to a gene: 13. Germline V gene lookup returns CDR1 SGHAT and CDR2 FQNNGV. CDR3 in amino acids: CASSPTGTSGRAGYGELFF. DNA of the CDR3: TGTGCCAGCAGCCCGACTGGGACTAGCGGGAGGGCAGGTTACGGGGAGCTGTTTTTT.

Here the CDR3 reads CAWSRPENEKLFF. CDR3 DNA sequence: TGTGCCTGGAGTCGTCCGGAGAATGAAAAACTGTTTTTT. V is TRBV30 and J is TRBJ1-4, with D unresolved. Germline assignment: CDR1 GTSNPN and CDR2 SVGIG (reference sequence). The CDR3 is 13 amino acids. V shed 2 bases and J shed 5 bases, with 9 bases lying between them.

This clone was detected only once. V is TRBV10-3 and J is TRBJ1-2, with TRBD1 as a possible D gene (5 bases). Trimming took 6 bases from V and 8 from J, leaving 10 bases between them. The CDR3 covers 11 residues. Germline CDR1 is ENHRY and CDR2 is SYGVKD. CDR3 protein: CAIRGAGGYTF. CDR3 nucleotide sequence: TGTGCCATCAGAGGGGCAGGGGGCTACACCTTC.

This chain joins TRBV10-3 and TRBJ1-2; TRBD1 matches at 8 bases. The trim removed 6 bases at V and 6 bases at J, leaving 6 bases unmatched. Germline values: CDR1 ENHRY, CDR2 SYGVKD. There are 13 residues in the CDR3. The CDR3: CAIRGTGLNGYTF. As DNA, the CDR3 is TGTGCCATCAGGGGGACAGGACTCAATGGCTACACCTTC.

V and J are TRBV7-9 and TRBJ1-6, with D hard to call. This CDR3 spans 16 amino acids. Germline V gene sequence: CDR1 SEHNR, CDR2 FQNEAQ (reference sequence). V lost 3 bases to trimming and J lost 4 bases, with 13 bases between them. The CDR3 DNA follows: TGTGCCAGCAGCTTTGGGTCTGGAGGTTATAATTCACCCCTCCACTTT. Translating it yields CASSFGSGGYNSPLHF.

This chain uses TRBV27 with TRBJ2-3, with 14 bases aligning to TRBD2. Germline V gives CDR1 MNHEY, CDR2 SMNVEV (reference sequence). This CDR3 comprises 15 residues. V gave up 7 bases and J gave up 3 bases; unmatched junction bases: 3. CDR3 protein: CASTGLAGATDTQYF. As DNA, the CDR3 is TGTGCCAGCACGGGACTAGCGGGAGCAACAGATACGCAGTATTTT.

This clone was recorded only once. Here the CDR3 reads CAISESSGRAAEQFF. CDR3 DNA sequence: TGTGCCATCAGTGAGTCAAGCGGGAGGGCCGCTGAGCAGTTCTTC. This chain uses TRBV10-3 with TRBJ2-1; TRBD2 aligns across 10 bases. V lost 0 bases, J lost 9 bases, and 5 bases stayed unmatched. This CDR3 spans 15 amino acids. The germline gives CDR1 ENHRY, CDR2 SYGVKD.

This clone has just one count. The V gene is TRBV27, the J gene TRBJ2-2; D perhaps matches TRBD1 (5 bases). V was cut by 6 bases and J by 5 bases, with 10 bases left in between. This CDR3 region has 13 residues. The germline CDR1 and CDR2 sequences are MNHEY and SMNVEV (reference sequence). CDR3 DNA: TGTGCCAGCAGCAAAACAGGTACCGGGGAGCTGTTTTTT. It translates to CASSKTGTGELFF.

The chain is built from TRBV29-1 and TRBJ2-3; 9 bases match TRBD1. This CDR3 is 15 amino acids long. The trim removed 8 bases at V and 4 bases at J, leaving 13 bases unmatched. Germline CDR1 reads SQVTM; CDR2 reads ANQGSEA. CDR3 amino acids: CSTWVGQGSSDTQYF. The CDR3 nucleotides are TGCAGCACCTGGGTGGGACAGGGAAGCTCAGATACGCAGTATTTT.

V gene TRBV7-6 combines with J gene TRBJ2-7; 9 nucleotides align to TRBD2. Trimming removed 2 bases from V and 3 bases from J; junction bases left unmatched: 11. CDR1 SGHVS and CDR2 FNYEAQ come from the germline V gene. The CDR3 is 17 residues long. CDR3 coding DNA: TGTGCCAGCAGCTTAAGTCGTGCCATTAGCGGGGGCTACGAGCAGTACTTC. Encoded protein: CASSLSRAISGGYEQYF.

Here the CDR3 reads CASSQDQGTADQTYEQYF. The CDR3 DNA follows: TGCGCCAGCAGCCAAGACCAAGGGACAGCGGATCAAACGTACGAGCAGTACTTC. The rearrangement uses TRBV4-1 and TRBJ2-7; the match to TRBD1 covers 7 bases. CDR1 and CDR2 (germline): MGHRA, YSYEKL. V lost 0 bases, J lost 4 bases, and 15 bases stayed unmatched. The CDR3 length is 18 residues.

This clone showed up just once. The chain has TRBV15 and TRBJ1-4; no clear D gene. Germline V gene lookup returns CDR1 LNHNV and CDR2 YYDKDF (reference sequence). This CDR3 comprises 16 residues. The ends were cut back, 0 bases at V and 6 bases at J, with 14 bases in the middle. CDR3: CATSRDQALSYEKLFF. Here the CDR3 DNA reads TGTGCCACCAGCAGAGATCAGGCCTTGAGTTATGAAAAACTGTTTTTT.

V is TRBV5-1 and J is TRBJ2-1, with no clear D. Germline assignment: CDR1 SGHRS and CDR2 YFSETQ. V lost 0 bases to trimming and J lost 5 bases, with 9 bases between them. This CDR3 region has 14 residues. The CDR3 protein is CASSLDPRNNEQFF. The CDR3 nucleotides read TGCGCCAGCAGCTTGGATCCGAGAAACAATGAGCAGTTCTTC. The variable domain in full, with the rest retrieved from reference TRBV5-1 and TRBJ2-1, is KAGVTQTPRYLIKTRGQQVTLSCSPISGHRSVSWYQQTPGQGLQFLFEYFSETQRNKGNFPGRFSGRQFSNSRSEMNVSTLELGDSALYLCASSLDPRNNEQFFGPGTRLTVL.

The rearrangement links TRBV7-8 to TRBJ2-2; 7 nucleotides line up with TRBD1. Germline V gene sequence: CDR1 SGHVS, CDR2 FQNEAQ. This CDR3 has 16 residues. Trimming took 6 bases from V and 4 from J; bases not matched to a gene: 11. The CDR3, as DNA: TGTGCCAGCAGTTCCTGGACAGGCCAATCCACCGGGGAGCTGTTTTTT. Translating it yields CASSSWTGQSTGELFF.

The chain links TRBV9 to TRBJ1-2, with D possibly matching TRBD1 (6 bases). Germline assignment: CDR1 SGDLS and CDR2 YYNGEE. This CDR3 has 13 amino acids. With 0 bases removed from V and 7 bases from J, the gap between germline ends came to 10 bases. The DNA for the CDR3 is TGTGCCAGCAGCGTAGCCGGGGACATTGGCTACACCTTC. Translation gives CASSVAGDIGYTF.

The chain links TRBV2 to TRBJ2-5, with 7 bases fitting TRBD2. The CDR3 extends over 15 amino acids. The V gene's germline CDR1 is SNHLY and CDR2 FYNNEI. Trimming took 7 bases from V and 4 from J; bases not matched to a gene: 12. The DNA of the CDR3 is TGTGCCAGCATAGGGGTGGCGGGAGTGAGAGAGACCCAGTACTTC. It encodes CASIGVAGVRETQYF.

The chain carries TRBV10-3 and TRBJ2-7; 8 bases match TRBD2. Germline values: CDR1 ENHRY, CDR2 SYGVKD. V was pared by 3 bases and J by 3 bases, with 10 bases of the junction left unmatched. The CDR3 loop spans 16 amino acids. The CDR3 is CAISEYSGTSLYEQYF. Here the CDR3 DNA reads TGTGCCATCAGTGAATATTCCGGGACTAGTCTCTACGAGCAGTACTTC.

The J gene is TRBJ2-1, the V gene TRBV11-2; D might be TRBD2 (5 bases). CDR1 SGHAT and CDR2 FQNNGV come from the germline V gene. With 1 base removed from V and 8 bases from J, the gap between germline ends came to 15 bases. The CDR3 contains 15 residues. The CDR3 reads CASSLGAHLAYEQFF. The DNA for the CDR3 is TGTGCCAGCAGCTTAGGCGCTCATCTAGCATATGAGCAGTTCTTC.

The rearrangement joins TRBV19 to TRBJ2-7; D not resolved. CDR3 length: 13 residues. Trimming removed 5 bases from V and 4 bases from J, with 12 bases in between. Germline V gene data show CDR1 as LNHDA and CDR2 as SQIVND (reference sequence). This CDR3 reads CASSFAKSYEQYF. The CDR3 DNA follows: TGTGCCAGTAGTTTCGCGAAAAGTTACGAGCAGTACTTC.

The V gene is TRBV15, the J gene TRBJ1-2, with D possibly being TRBD1 (5 bases). Germline CDR1 LNHNV, CDR2 YYDKDF (reference sequence). The CDR3 is 14 amino acids. V gave up 9 bases and J gave up 4 bases, with 18 bases separating them. CDR3 sequence: CATAPSRAGYGYTF. The CDR3 nucleotides read TGTGCCACTGCCCCCTCCAGGGCCGGCTATGGCTACACCTTC.

The chain joins TRBV7-2 to TRBJ2-7; 7 positions agree with TRBD2. The CDR3 length is 14 residues. Germline V gene sequence: CDR1 SGHTA, CDR2 FQGNSA. The J segment lost 1 base and the V segment lost 3 bases, leaving 3 bases of the junction unmatched. Written as DNA, the CDR3 is TGTGCCAGCAGCTTTAGCGGGTATTCCTACGAGCAGTACTTC. Amino acids: CASSFSGYSYEQYF.

J is TRBJ2-7 and V is TRBV2; 11 positions match TRBD1. The CDR3 covers 14 residues. Germline lookup yields CDR1 SNHLY and CDR2 FYNNEI. V lost 6 bases to trimming and J lost 3 bases; unmatched junction nucleotides: 4. The CDR3 DNA reads as TGTGCCAGCAGGGGGACAGGGGGGTTCTACGAGCAGTACTTC. Translated, it gives CASRGTGGFYEQYF.

V is TRBV19 and J is TRBJ2-1, with 10 nucleotides matching TRBD2. The germline CDR1 and CDR2 sequences are LNHDA and SQIVND (reference sequence). The J segment lost 4 bases and the V segment lost 5 bases, leaving 8 bases of the junction unmatched. CDR3 size: 16 residues. Here the CDR3 DNA reads TGTGCCAGTAGTGACACTCTAGCGGGGGAGTACAATGAGCAGTTCTTC. Translated, it gives CASSDTLAGEYNEQFF.

The V call is TRBV28, the J call TRBJ2-7; D may be TRBD2 (6 bases). V lost 6 bases and J 4 bases, leaving 19 bases between the germline ends. Germline V lookup: CDR1 MDHEN, CDR2 SYDVKM. CDR3 length: 15 residues. The CDR3 DNA is TGTGCCAGCAGAGAAACCGCAGGGACTGTTTACGAGCAGTACTTC. Protein sequence: CASRETAGTVYEQYF.

The gene calls are TRBV19 and TRBJ1-1; perhaps TRBD1 as D (5 bases). V shed 6 bases and J shed 4 bases, with 9 bases lying between them. Germline V CDR1 and CDR2: LNHDA, SQIVND (reference sequence). The CDR3 sequence is 12 residues long. Written as DNA, the CDR3 is TGTGCCAGTAGACTCGGGGGCACTGAAGCTTTCTTT. This sequence encodes CASRLGGTEAFF.

The gene calls are TRBV9 and TRBJ1-1; D is possibly TRBD1 (5 bases). CDR1 is SGDLS, CDR2 YYNGEE, per germline. Trimming cost V 6 bases and J 7 bases, with 19 bases left between them. The CDR3 consists of 14 residues. DNA of the CDR3: TGTGCCAGCAACCCGGACGGGGGTCCTGGTGAAGCTTTCTTT. This translates into CASNPDGGPGEAFF.

The chain carries TRBV27 and TRBJ2-7; 7 bases line up with TRBD2. Germline V gene sequence: CDR1 MNHEY, CDR2 SMNVEV (reference sequence). The V gene end was trimmed by 7 bases and the J gene end by 5 bases; junction bases not matched to a gene: 14. The CDR3 runs 15 residues. DNA for the CDR3: TGTGCCAGCACCTCCTCCGGGGGAGGGCGGAACGAGCAGTACTTC. This gives the protein CASTSSGGGRNEQYF.